The present entry profiles one TCR beta chain with its context. The data stem from a study of blood T cell repertoires in COVID-19. Study overall: Specimens from acute and convalescent COVID-19 originated in the United States, Italy and Spain. From T cells, B-cell-depleted T cells, or PBMCs came the material, which was cDNA or gDNA.

CDR1 and CDR2 from the germline V gene are LGHDT and YNNKEL (reference sequence). V lost 0 bases and J lost 4; bases outside the gene matches: 10. The CDR3 extends over 17 amino acids. Seattle patients were enrolled during active infection and followed longitudinally. Per the original data handling: Quantification of nucleated cells was approximated via reference gene primer amplification. Clones were sequenced by immunoSEQ multiplex PCR, and TCRdb holds only the in-frame ones, with some missing. V and J calls and clone size come straight from that table; D and trimming were deduced from the DNA. The sample holds 290,000 or so clones, more than 85% seen once.

The receptor's source is a woman aged 25 to 39 with COVID-19, enrolled during active disease. The sample consisted of peripheral blood. V gene TRBV3-1 (or the pseudogene TRBV3-2) combines with J gene TRBJ1-1; 8 bases fit TRBD1. The CDR3 DNA follows: TGTGCCAGCAGCCAAGATGGTATGGTCAGGGGGCTCACTGAAGCTTTCTTT. It is translated as CASSQDGMVRGLTEAFF.